Below are 10 T cell receptor beta chains sequenced from a single sample in a study of blood T cell repertoires in COVID-19. Assay: immunoSEQ multiplex PCR; the TCRdb copy retains only in-frame clones and omits some. The sample holds 60,000 or so clones; under 80% are singletons and the top ten take around 54%. The material sequenced was PBMCs or T cells enriched from blood (not recorded which). The receptors originated from a woman between 55 and 75 years old who had been exposed to COVID-19.

This clone was counted a single time. The chain uses TRBV30 and TRBJ2-5; 8 nucleotides match TRBD1. The CDR3 spans 14 residues. With 3 bases clipped from V and 9 bases from J, the junction kept 12 bases outside the gene matches. Germline V CDR1 and CDR2: GTSNPN, SVGIG (reference sequence). The CDR3 region is CAWRQTGGTGAQYF. CDR3 in DNA: TGTGCCTGGAGACAAACAGGGGGTACGGGGGCCCAGTACTTC.

The V and J genes are TRBV7-8 and TRBJ1-1; no clear D. The CDR3 runs to 14 residues. Germline CDR1 and CDR2: SGHVS and FQNEAQ. Trimming cost V 0 bases and J 1 base, with 6 bases left between them. CDR3 coding DNA: TGTGCCAGCAGCTTAGCTCGGGGGAACACTGAAGCTTTCTTT. Its translation: CASSLARGNTEAFF.

V is TRBV5-4 and J is TRBJ1-2; 7 bases map to TRBD1. The V and J ends lost 4 bases and 6 bases, in that order; junction bases with no gene match: 12. Germline values: CDR1 SGHNT, CDR2 YYREEE (reference sequence). CDR3 length: 15 residues. The CDR3 here is CASSLYSTGADGYTF. In DNA, the CDR3 is TGTGCCAGCAGCCTTTACTCAACAGGGGCTGATGGCTACACCTTC. Looking up the rest from reference TRBV5-4 and TRBJ1-2 gives the full variable domain: ETGVTQSPTHLIKTRGQQVTLRCSSQSGHNTVSWYQQALGQGPQFIFQYYREEENGRGNFPPRFSGLQFPNYSSELNVNALELDDSALYLCASSLYSTGADGYTFGSGTRLTVV.

This clone was found many times. This rearrangement joins TRBV7-8 to TRBJ1-2; TRBD1 agrees at 11 bases. Trimming took 4 bases from V and 6 from J; bases not matched to a gene: 4. This CDR3 has 14 amino acids. Looked up from germline, CDR1 is SGHVS and CDR2 is FQNEAQ. This CDR3 is CASSSRTGGDGYTF. The CDR3 nucleotides read TGTGCCAGCAGCTCGAGGACAGGGGGCGATGGCTACACCTTC. Complete variable domain (other parts from reference TRBV7-8 and TRBJ1-2): GAGVSQSPRYKVAKRGQDVALRCDPISGHVSLFWYQQALGQGPEFLTYFQNEAQLDKSGLPSDRFFAERPEGSVSTLKIQRTQQEDSAVYLCASSSRTGGDGYTFGSGTRLTVV.

V and J are TRBV30 and TRBJ2-1; 9 bases are a match to TRBD2. V lost 3 bases, J lost 10 bases, and 13 bases stayed unmatched. Germline V gene data show CDR1 as GTSNPN and CDR2 as SVGIG (reference sequence). The CDR3 totals 15 residues. The CDR3 region has the DNA TGTGCCTGGAGATTAGCGGGAGTTATACTGGGCGAGCAGTTCTTC. Amino acids: CAWRLAGVILGEQFF.

V usage is TRBV19 and J usage is TRBJ2-2, with D perhaps matching TRBD1 (6 bases). Trimming took off 6 bases at V and 0 bases at J, with 11 bases between the two ends. This CDR3 has 15 amino acids. The germline CDR1 and CDR2 sequences are LNHDA and SQIVND (reference sequence). CDR3 in DNA: TGTGCCAGTAGGCCAGGGGACACGAACACCGGGGAGCTGTTTTTT. Translated: CASRPGDTNTGELFF.

This clone was detected only a few times. V is TRBV6-5 and J is TRBJ1-1, with TRBD1 as a possible D gene (5 bases). Germline V gives CDR1 MNHEY, CDR2 SVGAGI. Trimming took 2 bases from V and 1 from J, leaving 11 bases between them. The CDR3 is made up of 15 amino acids. CDR3 sequence (DNA): TGTGCCAGCAGTTACGGTGGGGCGGAGAACACTGAAGCTTTCTTT. It encodes CASSYGGAENTEAFF.

The V and J genes are TRBV5-1 and TRBJ2-5; 9 positions agree with TRBD1. Germline V lookup: CDR1 SGHRS, CDR2 YFSETQ. Trimming removed 4 bases from V and 5 bases from J; junction bases left unmatched: 6. The CDR3 runs to 14 residues. The CDR3 sequence: CASSTGTGYETQYF. The DNA of the CDR3 is TGCGCCAGCAGCACAGGGACAGGGTATGAGACCCAGTACTTC.

The chain recombines TRBV7-2 with TRBJ2-7; TRBD2 matches 8 bases. Germline V gene lookup returns CDR1 SGHTA and CDR2 FQGNSA. J lost 3 bases, V lost 2 bases, and 3 bases had no gene match. This CDR3 region has 14 residues. CDR3 loop: CASSLRGGYYEQYF. CDR3 coding DNA: TGTGCCAGCAGCTTACGGGGGGGGTACTACGAGCAGTACTTC.

This clone came up a few times. The J gene is TRBJ1-2, the V gene TRBV28, with unresolved D. The V end lost 3 bases, the J end lost 4 bases, and 9 bases lay between the germline ends. This CDR3 contains 13 residues. The germline CDR1 and CDR2 sequences are MDHEN and SYDVKM. CDR3 residues: CASSFPSSYGYTF. Written as DNA, the CDR3 is TGTGCCAGCAGTTTCCCCAGTTCCTATGGCTACACCTTC.